The rows below give T cell receptor beta chains drawn from one sample of a study of shared clonotypes between healthy human individuals. Method: immunoSEQ multiplex PCR; TCRdb's copy keeps in-frame clones and lacks some. The sample comprises over a million clones, about 74% of which are singletons, and over 1.3% rests with the top ten. Material: memory CD4+ T cells sorted from blood. The receptor source for this set is a man in his late teens or twenties in good health. Each CDR3 is given with its conserved first and last residue. The D gene is left open where the match is weak. Clone size is shown for a subset of rows, as once, few, many or a class of expanded clone.

>TRBJ1-2|TRBD1|NA|TRBV19
TGTGCCAGTAGTATACCGGGGACAGGGAAAAGCTATGGCTACACCTTC
CASSIPGTGKSYGYTF
>TRBJ2-7|NA|NA|TRBV5-4
TGTGCCAGCAGCACCCAGACGGGGCCTAGCTCCTACGAGCAGTACTTC
CASSTQTGPSSYEQYF
>TRBJ2-1|TRBD2|NA|TRBV5-8
TGTGCCAGCAGTCGTTACGGGACTAGCGACAATGAGCAGTTCTTC
CASSRYGTSDNEQFF
>TRBJ2-1|TRBD2|NA|TRBV29-1
TGCAGCCTTTCGGGGGGTTACAATGAGCAGTTCTTC
CSLSGGYNEQFF
>TRBJ2-2|NA|NA|TRBV10-3
TGTGCCATCAGCGAAGGACTGAACACCGGGGAGCTGTTTTTT
CAISEGLNTGELFF
>TRBJ2-7|NA|NA|TRBV6-6
TGTGCCAGCTTCCCAGGGGGCGGGAGTGCCACCTACGAGCAGTACTTC
CASFPGGGSATYEQYF
>TRBJ1-6|TRBD1|NA|TRBV7-2
TGTGCCAGCAGCAGCCGGGACAGCAAAAATTCACCCCTCCACTTT
CASSSRDSKNSPLHF
>TRBJ1-2|NA|NA|TRBV7-2
TGTGCCAGCAGCTTAGGTCACAAGGACTATGGCTACACCTTC
CASSLGHKDYGYTF
>TRBJ2-2|TRBD2|NA|TRBV7-2
TGTGCCAGCAGCTCGAGCGGGGTCCCCGGGGAGCTGTTTTTT
CASSSSGVPGELFF
>TRBJ2-1|NA|once|TRBV28
TGTGCCAGCAGTGATAGCGGTTCGAGCTCCTACAATGAGCAGTTCTTC
CASSDSGSSSYNEQFF
>TRBJ2-5|TRBD2|once|TRBV5-1
TGCGCCAGCAGCTTTGGCGGGAGTGGTGAGACCCAGTACTTC
CASSFGGSGETQYF
>TRBJ1-6|NA|NA|TRBV7-8
TGTGCCAGCAGCTCACTACAGGGTTCACCCCTCCACTTT
CASSSLQGSPLHF
>TRBJ1-1|TRBD1|NA|TRBV6-5
TGTGCCAGCAACATCCGGACAGGTGGGACTGAAGCTTTCTTT
CASNIRTGGTEAFF
>TRBJ1-5|TRBD1|NA|TRBV19
TGTGCCAGTAGTACCGCGGACAGGGATCAGCCCCAGCATTTT
CASSTADRDQPQHF
>TRBJ2-3|TRBD2|few|TRBV7-2
TGTGCCAGCAGCTTTCTAACTTCTAGCGGGAGTCGCACAGATACGCAGTATTTT
CASSFLTSSGSRTDTQYF
>TRBJ2-3|TRBD1|NA|TRBV11-3
TGTGCCAGCAGTTATCGAGGACAGGCAGATACGCAGTATTTT
CASSYRGQADTQYF
>TRBJ1-1|TRBD1|NA|TRBV15
TGTGCCACAGGACAGGGGGCGAAGACCACTGAAGCTTTCTTT
CATGQGAKTTEAFF
>TRBJ2-7|NA|few|TRBV6-5
TGTGCCAGCAGTTACTCTACATGGGGGTCCTACGAGCAGTACTTC
CASSYSTWGSYEQYF
>TRBJ1-3|NA|NA|TRBV5-6
TGTGCCAGCAGCTTGCGGGGAAACACCATATATTTT
CASSLRGNTIYF
>TRBJ2-2|TRBD2|NA|TRBV7-8
TGTGCCAGCAGTCCAAGCGGGAGTCCGACCGGGGAGCTGTTTTTT
CASSPSGSPTGELFF
>TRBJ2-1|TRBD2|NA|TRBV5-1
TGCGCCAGCAGCTTGGGGACTAGCGCAGTCAATGAGCAGTTCTTC
CASSLGTSAVNEQFF
>TRBJ2-3|NA|NA|TRBV6-6
TGTGCCAGCAGTCAACCGGCTCGAAGCACAGATACGCAGTATTTT
CASSQPARSTDTQYF
>TRBJ1-6|NA|NA|TRBV19
TGTGCCAGTAGTATGCCTACGGGAGGCGTTCGGTTAGATTCACCCCTCCACTTT
CASSMPTGGVRLDSPLHF
>TRBJ1-5|NA|NA|TRBV28
TGTGCCAGCAGTTTCGACGGTAGGAGCAATCAGCCCCAGCATTTT
CASSFDGRSNQPQHF
>TRBJ2-4|NA|NA|TRBV5-1
TGCGCCAGCTCCCGGGTAGGGGAAGCCAAAAACATTCAGTACTTC
CASSRVGEAKNIQYF
>TRBJ2-7|TRBD2|NA|TRBV27
TGTGCCAGCAGTTTGGGACTAGCGGGGTTCTACGAGCAGTACTTC
CASSLGLAGFYEQYF
>TRBJ2-1|NA|NA|TRBV4-3
TGCGCCAGCAGCCAGGAGCCGCTTGGGGAATACTACAATGAGCAGTTCTTC
CASSQEPLGEYYNEQFF
>TRBJ2-3|NA|NA|TRBV9
TGTGCCAGCAGCCAACACCGACAAGGCACAGATACGCAGTATTTT
CASSQHRQGTDTQYF
>TRBJ1-2|NA|few|TRBV18
TGTGCCAGCTCACCAACAGGGAGTAACTATGGCTACACCTTC
CASSPTGSNYGYTF
>TRBJ1-6|TRBD1|NA|TRBV6-1
TGTGCCAGCAGTGAGGACAGGTTGGGTAATTCACCCCTCCACTTT
CASSEDRLGNSPLHF
>TRBJ1-1|TRBD1|NA|TRBV2
TGTGCCAGCGTGGACAGGATGAACACTGAAGCTTTCTTT
CASVDRMNTEAFF